The source of this TCR beta chain is a study of response to subunit inactivated influenza vaccine (dated by TCRdb to about 2018). About the study as a whole: Deep quantitative profiling of the T cell receptor repertoire was used in the study to follow responses to a trivalent subunit inactivated influenza vaccine. Results and caveats for the whole study, not just this receptor: The authors suggested that each seasonal influenza vaccination may recruit only a limited number of new T cells.

Libraries were constructed by RT-PCR. The sequencer listed for this sample is Illumina HiSeq 2500. TCRdb itself trimmed the public reads at Q25 with fastp, ran MiXCR and retained productive beta chains. Identical CDR3 protein sequences are pooled into one entry, listed with their most common genes and DNA. The sample includes 500,000 to 600,000 distinct CDR3 sequences, with more than 15% observed a single time. The ten top clones hold approximately 3% of the sample. Comments on this clonotype: Its antigen remains unidentified. Nothing much larger sits one base from this clone, and base qualities are not available.

The V end gives up 4 bases and the J end 2 bases, leaving 3 bases in the junction not matched to a gene. Per the germline V gene, SGHRS is the CDR1 and YFSETQ is the CDR2. From its cysteine to its phenylalanine, the CDR3 spans 14 amino acids. Kept here is only the CDR3 DNA, which spans 42 bases and is read in frame from base 1. The origin of this receptor is a man between 50 and 69 years old who received an inactivated influenza vaccine. Donor details come from another sample of the same person, matched by shared clones. The V gene is TRBV5-1 and the J gene is TRBJ2-7; 10 bases in the middle match TRBD1. The sequencing used CD4+ T cells sorted from PBMCs, collected roughly 24 months after vaccination. The CDR3 region: CASSRDRGPYEQYF. The nucleotide sequence is TGCGCCAGCAGCCGGGACAGGGGCCCCTACGAGCAGTACTTC. Reference TRBV5-1 and TRBJ2-7 proteins supply the regions before and after the CDR3; the full variable domain is: KAGVTQTPRYLIKTRGQQVTLSCSPISGHRSVSWYQQTPGQGLQFLFEYFSETQRNKGNFPGRFSGRQFSNSRSEMNVSTLELGDSALYLCASSRDRGPYEQYFGPGTRLTVT.